This passage covers 4 T cell receptor beta chains from one sample sequenced in a study of blood T cell repertoires in COVID-19. Assay: immunoSEQ multiplex PCR; the TCRdb copy retains only in-frame clones and omits some. Of 50,000 to 75,000 clones in the sample, around 79% were seen once. Sequenced: peripheral blood. Receptor source: a woman in her forties or fifties with active or convalescent COVID-19.

This clone was detected a few times. V gene TRBV24-1 combines with J gene TRBJ2-5; 7 bases are a match to TRBD2. The V gene's germline CDR1 is KGHDR and CDR2 SFDVKD. V trimming: 9 bases; J trimming: 1 base; junction bases outside the gene matches: 4. This CDR3 is 13 amino acids long. CDR3: CATGGGAQETQYF. The CDR3 DNA reads TGTGCCACCGGGGGAGGGGCCCAAGAGACCCAGTACTTC.

This chain connects TRBV5-4 to TRBJ1-2, with 9 bases identical to TRBD1. Looked up from germline, CDR1 is SGHNT and CDR2 is YYREEE (reference sequence). This CDR3 is 16 amino acids long. Unmatched junction bases numbered 8, after V lost 0 bases and J lost 5 bases. The CDR3 is CASSLGTGGADYGYTF. DNA of the CDR3: TGTGCCAGCAGCTTGGGAACAGGGGGCGCTGATTATGGCTACACCTTC.

The chain recombines TRBV5-4 with TRBJ2-7, with a weak D call TRBD1 (5 bases). Looked up from germline, CDR1 is SGHNT and CDR2 is YYREEE (reference sequence). The CDR3 is made up of 13 amino acids. V lost 0 bases to trimming and J lost 6 bases, with 10 bases between them. Here the CDR3 reads CASSLGQLGEQYF. In DNA form, the CDR3 reads TGTGCCAGCAGCTTGGGACAGCTCGGCGAGCAGTACTTC. Drawing the rest from reference TRBV5-4 and TRBJ2-7, the complete variable domain is ETGVTQSPTHLIKTRGQQVTLRCSSQSGHNTVSWYQQALGQGPQFIFQYYREEENGRGNFPPRFSGLQFPNYSSELNVNALELDDSALYLCASSLGQLGEQYFGPGTRLTVT.

The chain has TRBV19 and TRBJ2-2; the D gene is possibly TRBD1 (5 bases). The V end was cut by 5 bases, the J end by 2 bases, with 15 bases between. Germline V gene data show CDR1 as LNHDA and CDR2 as SQIVND (reference sequence). The CDR3 spans 16 residues. CDR3 sequence: CASSSPIRGNTGELFF. The DNA of the CDR3 is TGTGCCAGTAGTTCACCCATTAGGGGCAACACCGGGGAGCTGTTTTTT.